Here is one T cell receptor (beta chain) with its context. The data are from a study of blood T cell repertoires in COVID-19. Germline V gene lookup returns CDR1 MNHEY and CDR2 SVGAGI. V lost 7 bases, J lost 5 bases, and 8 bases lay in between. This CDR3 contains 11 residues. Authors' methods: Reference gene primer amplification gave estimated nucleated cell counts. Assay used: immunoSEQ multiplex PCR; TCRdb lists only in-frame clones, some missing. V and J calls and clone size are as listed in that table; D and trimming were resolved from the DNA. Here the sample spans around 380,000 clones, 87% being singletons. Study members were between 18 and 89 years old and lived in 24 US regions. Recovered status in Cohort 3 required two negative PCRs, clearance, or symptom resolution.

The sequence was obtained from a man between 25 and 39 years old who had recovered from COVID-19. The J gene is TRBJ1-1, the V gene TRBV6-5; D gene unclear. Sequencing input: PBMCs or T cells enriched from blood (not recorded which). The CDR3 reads CASILFTEAFF. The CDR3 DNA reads TGTGCCAGCATCCTGTTTACTGAAGCTTTCTTT.